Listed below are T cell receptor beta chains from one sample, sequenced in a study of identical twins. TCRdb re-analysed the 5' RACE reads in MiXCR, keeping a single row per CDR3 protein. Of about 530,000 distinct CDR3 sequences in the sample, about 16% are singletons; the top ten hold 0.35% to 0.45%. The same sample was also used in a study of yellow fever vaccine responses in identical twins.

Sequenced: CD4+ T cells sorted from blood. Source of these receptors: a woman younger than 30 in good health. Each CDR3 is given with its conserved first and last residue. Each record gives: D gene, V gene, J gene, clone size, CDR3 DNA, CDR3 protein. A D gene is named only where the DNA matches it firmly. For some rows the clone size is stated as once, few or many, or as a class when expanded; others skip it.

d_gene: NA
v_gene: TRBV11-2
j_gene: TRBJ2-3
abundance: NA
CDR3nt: TGTGCCAGCAGCCCGAGGGGGGAATTCCCCACAGATACGCAGTATTTT
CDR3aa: CASSPRGEFPTDTQYF

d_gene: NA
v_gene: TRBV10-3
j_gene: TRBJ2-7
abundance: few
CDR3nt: TGTGCCATCAGTACTATCGACCAAACAGGGCGACCCTACGAGCAGTACTTC
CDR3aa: CAISTIDQTGRPYEQYF

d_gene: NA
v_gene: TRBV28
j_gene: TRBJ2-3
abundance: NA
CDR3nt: TGTGCCAGCAGGTACGGGGTCACAGATACGCAGTATTTT
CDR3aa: CASRYGVTDTQYF

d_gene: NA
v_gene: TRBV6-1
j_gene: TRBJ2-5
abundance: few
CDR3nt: TGTGCCGCGAAAGGTCCCCACACGGGGACCCAGTACTTC
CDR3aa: CAAKGPHTGTQYF

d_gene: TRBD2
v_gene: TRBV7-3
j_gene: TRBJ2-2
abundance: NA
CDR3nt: TGTGCCAGCAGCTTAACCGCCGGGACTAGCGGGACCCCGAACACCGGGGAGCTGTTTTTT
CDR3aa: CASSLTAGTSGTPNTGELFF

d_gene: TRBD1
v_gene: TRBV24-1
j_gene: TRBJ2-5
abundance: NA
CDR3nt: TGTGCCACCAGCGGGACAGGGGGCGGGGAGACCCAGTACTTC
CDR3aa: CATSGTGGGETQYF

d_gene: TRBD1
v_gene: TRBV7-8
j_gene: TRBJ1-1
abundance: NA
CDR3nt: TGTGCCAGCAGCTTAGCGCCCCAGGGGGCTCACACTGAAGCTTTCTTT
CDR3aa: CASSLAPQGAHTEAFF

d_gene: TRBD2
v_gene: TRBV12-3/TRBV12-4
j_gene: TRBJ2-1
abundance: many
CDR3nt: TGTGCCAGCAGTTTTGCGGGAGGCCACAATGAGCAGTTCTTC
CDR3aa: CASSFAGGHNEQFF

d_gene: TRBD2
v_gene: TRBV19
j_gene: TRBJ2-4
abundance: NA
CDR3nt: TGTGCCAGTAGTGGGAGGGCAACCAAAAACATTCAGTACTTC
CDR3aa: CASSGRATKNIQYF

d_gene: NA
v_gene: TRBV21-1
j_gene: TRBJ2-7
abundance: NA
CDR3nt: TGTGCCAGCAGCAACATGGACCGTTCCTACGAGCAGTACTTC
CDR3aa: CASSNMDRSYEQYF

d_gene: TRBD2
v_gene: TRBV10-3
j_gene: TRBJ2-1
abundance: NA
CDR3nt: TGTGCCATCAGTGTGGGACTAGAATACAATGAGCAGTTCTTC
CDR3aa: CAISVGLEYNEQFF

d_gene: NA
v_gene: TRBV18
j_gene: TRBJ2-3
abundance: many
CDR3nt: TGCGCCAGCAGCCAAAGCACAGATACGCAGTATTTT
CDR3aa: CASSQSTDTQYF

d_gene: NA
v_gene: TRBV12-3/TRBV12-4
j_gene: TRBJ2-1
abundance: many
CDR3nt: TGTGCCAGCAGTTTAGCGCGTGATAGGAATGAGCAGTTCTTC
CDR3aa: CASSLARDRNEQFF

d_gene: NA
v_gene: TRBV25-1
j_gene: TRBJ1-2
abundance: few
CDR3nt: TGTGCCAGCAGTGTTTCTGGGGATGGTGGCTACACCTTC
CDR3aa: CASSVSGDGGYTF

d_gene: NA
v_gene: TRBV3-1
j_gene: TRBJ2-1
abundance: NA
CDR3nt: TGTGCCAGCAGCCAAGGCATGGGCTCCTACAATGAGCAGTTCTTC
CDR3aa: CASSQGMGSYNEQFF

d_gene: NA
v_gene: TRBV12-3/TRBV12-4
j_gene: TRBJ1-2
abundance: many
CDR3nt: TGTGCCAGCAGCGCCACACCAGCAGACTATGGCTACACCTTC
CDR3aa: CASSATPADYGYTF

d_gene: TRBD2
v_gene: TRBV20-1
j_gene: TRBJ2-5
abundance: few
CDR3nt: TGCAGTGCCCGACCGGGCGGGAGAGACTTGGAGACCCAGTACTTC
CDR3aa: CSARPGGRDLETQYF

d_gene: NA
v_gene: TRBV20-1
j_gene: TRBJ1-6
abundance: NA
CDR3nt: TGCAGTGCTCCCACAACAGGGACGAATTCACCCCTCCACTTT
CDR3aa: CSAPTTGTNSPLHF

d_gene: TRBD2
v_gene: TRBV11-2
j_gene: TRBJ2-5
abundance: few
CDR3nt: TGTGCCAGCAGCTTAGGGGTGACTAGCGGAAAAGAGACCCAGTACTTC
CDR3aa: CASSLGVTSGKETQYF

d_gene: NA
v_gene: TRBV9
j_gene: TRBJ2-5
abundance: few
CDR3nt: TGTGCCAGCAGCGAACCGGGAACCTTGGGCCAAGAGACCCAGTACTTC
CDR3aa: CASSEPGTLGQETQYF

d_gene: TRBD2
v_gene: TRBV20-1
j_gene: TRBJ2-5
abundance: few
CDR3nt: TGCAGTGCTAGTGATGCCCTAGGACTAGCGGACTTCCCTGGGCAAGAGACCCAGTACTTC
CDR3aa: CSASDALGLADFPGQETQYF

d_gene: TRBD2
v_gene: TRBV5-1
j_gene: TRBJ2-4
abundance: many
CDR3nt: TGCGCCAGCAGCGGGACTATGCGACTAGCCAAAAACATTCAGTACTTC
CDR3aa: CASSGTMRLAKNIQYF

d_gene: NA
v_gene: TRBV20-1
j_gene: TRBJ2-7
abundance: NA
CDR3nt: TGCAGTGCTTCCCGGACCCAGTCGGAGGAGCAGTACTTC
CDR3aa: CSASRTQSEEQYF

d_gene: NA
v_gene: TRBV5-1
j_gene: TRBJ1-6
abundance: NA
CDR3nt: TGCGCCAGCAGCCCGAGTCCCAATTCACCCCTCCACTTT
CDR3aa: CASSPSPNSPLHF

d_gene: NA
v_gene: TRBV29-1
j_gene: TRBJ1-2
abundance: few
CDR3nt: TGCAGCGTTGAGTGGGGGGGCTATGGCTACACCTTC
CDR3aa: CSVEWGGYGYTF

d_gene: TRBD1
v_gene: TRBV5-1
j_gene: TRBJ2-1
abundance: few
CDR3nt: TGCGCCAGCAGCTTGGTGTGGACAGGGACCTACAATGAGCAGTTCTTC
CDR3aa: CASSLVWTGTYNEQFF

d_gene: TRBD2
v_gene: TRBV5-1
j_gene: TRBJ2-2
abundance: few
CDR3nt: TGCGCCAGCAGCCCCATCATAACTGGCGGGGGGGCCACCGGGGAGCTGTTTTTT
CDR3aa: CASSPIITGGGATGELFF

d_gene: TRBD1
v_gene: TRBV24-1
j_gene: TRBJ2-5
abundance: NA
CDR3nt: TGTGCCACCAGTGTCGGGACAGCACAAGAGACCCAGTACTTC
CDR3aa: CATSVGTAQETQYF

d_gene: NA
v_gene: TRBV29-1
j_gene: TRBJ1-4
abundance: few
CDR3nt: NA
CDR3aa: CSVATGTGKRETVF